The 30 T cell receptor beta chains below all came from one sample that was sequenced in a study of cytomegalovirus exposure and HLA in healthy donors listed by TCRdb under 2017. The library came from the immunoSEQ multiplex PCR assay. For the multiplex PCR, a mixture combining 60 forward primers for TCR Vbeta segments and 13 reverse primers for TCR Jbeta segments was used. Held by TCRdb, this immuneACCESS table contains in-frame sequences only and omits some clones. Under half of the omission traces to an unresolved V gene where checked; the cause of the rest is unknown. The sample table gives about 39,000 clones. About 3% of the sample comes from the top ten. The source material was PBMCs. Every receptor here comes from a woman between 25 and 40 years old in good health and CMV-seropositive.

The genes are TRBV14 and TRBJ1-4; 9 nucleotides agree with TRBD1. CDR3 length equals 16 residues. Germline-derived CDR1 and CDR2 are SGHDN and FVKESK. V dropped 3 bases and J dropped 8; count of bases not matched to a gene: 10. The CDR3 DNA follows: TGTGCCAGCAGCCATCTCGGGACAGGGCAGGAGGAAAAACTGTTTTTT. Translating gives CASSHLGTGQEEKLFF.

This chain connects TRBV10-3 to TRBJ1-3, with D possibly matching TRBD1 (5 bases). Germline V gives CDR1 ENHRY, CDR2 SYGVKD. Trimming shortened V by 6 bases and J by 0 bases, and 12 bases separated the two germline ends. CDR3 length: 15 amino acids. The CDR3 nucleotides read TGTGCCATCAGACAAACAGGAAGCTCTGGAAACACCATATATTTT. Its protein is CAIRQTGSSGNTIYF.

The V and J genes are TRBV7-9 and TRBJ2-3; 12 nucleotides line up with TRBD2. The CDR3 runs 17 residues. Trimming took 0 bases from V and 4 from J; bases not matched to a gene: 5. Germline loops: CDR1 SEHNR, CDR2 FQNEAQ (reference sequence). In DNA form, the CDR3 reads TGTGCCAGCAGCTTAGCTGGACTAGCGGGGAGAGCAGATACGCAGTATTTT. Amino acids: CASSLAGLAGRADTQYF.

The rearrangement joins TRBV2 to TRBJ2-7, with 8 bases matching TRBD1. The germline gives CDR1 SNHLY, CDR2 FYNNEI. V trimming: 7 bases; J trimming: 5 bases; junction bases outside the gene matches: 4. CDR3 length equals 12 residues. The CDR3: CASTDRGDEQYF. In DNA, the CDR3 is TGTGCCAGCACCGACAGGGGTGACGAGCAGTACTTC.

The V gene is TRBV14, the J gene TRBJ2-1; TRBD2 is a possible D gene (7 bases). CDR1 and CDR2 (germline): SGHDN, FVKESK. CDR3 length: 17 residues. Trimming cost V 2 bases and J 0 bases, with 14 bases left between them. CDR3 amino acids: CASSQSFRGASYNEQFF. In nucleotides, the CDR3 is TGTGCCAGCAGCCAATCGTTCCGGGGGGCCTCCTACAATGAGCAGTTCTTC.

The gene calls are TRBV7-2 and TRBJ1-5; D ambiguous. The CDR3 covers 16 residues. CDR1 SGHTA and CDR2 FQGNSA come from the germline V gene. The germline V and J ends were trimmed by 2 bases and 5 bases, with 16 bases remaining between them. CDR3 bases: TGTGCCAGCAGCTTAAGCGGTAGCTTAACAGATCAGCCCCAGCATTTT. Translating gives CASSLSGSLTDQPQHF.

This chain connects TRBV18 to TRBJ1-2; D remains ambiguous. This CDR3 region has 14 residues. Germline V gives CDR1 KGHSH, CDR2 LQKENI. V was clipped by 0 bases and J by 2 bases, with 7 bases between them. This CDR3 is CASSPPGNNYGYTF. CDR3 nucleotides: TGTGCCAGCTCACCACCCGGGAACAACTATGGCTACACCTTC. Using reference TRBV18 and TRBJ1-2 for the parts outside the CDR3, the full variable domain is NAGVMQNPRHLVRRRGQEARLRCSPMKGHSHVYWYRQLPEEGLKFMVYLQKENIIDESGMPKERFSAEFPKEGPSILRIQQVVRGDSAAYFCASSPPGNNYGYTFGSGTRLTVV.

The V gene is TRBV9, the J gene TRBJ2-3, with D possibly TRBD1 on 7 matching bases. Germline V gene sequence: CDR1 SGDLS, CDR2 YYNGEE. The germline V and J ends were trimmed by 0 bases and 4 bases, with 12 bases remaining between them. The CDR3 loop spans 15 amino acids. The CDR3 DNA reads as TGTGCCAGCAGCGTAGCAGGGGGGCGGGCAGATACGCAGTATTTT. Its protein product is CASSVAGGRADTQYF.

The chain links TRBV4-1 to TRBJ1-1, with D maybe TRBD1 (6 bases). V lost 0 bases and J 6 bases, leaving 14 bases between the germline ends. This CDR3 has 15 amino acids. Germline V gives CDR1 MGHRA, CDR2 YSYEKL. This CDR3 reads CASSQDRGSASEAFF. CDR3 sequence (DNA): TGCGCCAGCAGCCAAGATAGGGGGTCGGCGTCTGAAGCTTTCTTT.

The gene calls are TRBV4-2 and TRBJ1-4, with D perhaps matching TRBD1 (6 bases). CDR1 is LGHNA, CDR2 YNFKEQ, per germline. Between the trimmed V and J ends, which lost 2 bases and 1 base, there was a span of 14 bases. The length of the CDR3 is 17 residues. The CDR3 bases are TGTGCCAGCAGCCAATTCGACAGGTCGGGAACTAATGAAAAACTGTTTTTT. Translating it yields CASSQFDRSGTNEKLFF.

The V call is TRBV5-1, the J call TRBJ2-7; the match to TRBD1 covers 9 bases. Germline CDR1 reads SGHRS; CDR2 reads YFSETQ. V shed 4 bases, J shed 2 bases, and the junction held 7 bases outside the gene matches. The CDR3 has 15 residues. The CDR3 bases are TGCGCCAGCAGCGGGGGGACAGGGATCACCTACGAGCAGTACTTC. This sequence encodes CASSGGTGITYEQYF.

The chain links TRBV7-2 to TRBJ2-1; 10 nucleotides line up with TRBD2. The CDR3 has 15 amino acids. Germline loops: CDR1 SGHTA, CDR2 FQGNSA. J lost 5 bases, V lost 6 bases, and 7 bases had no gene match. The CDR3 reads CASSFAGLANNEQFF. The CDR3 DNA reads as TGTGCCAGCAGTTTCGCGGGACTAGCGAACAATGAGCAGTTCTTC.

The chain recombines TRBV7-9 with TRBJ2-5; TRBD1 agrees at 7 bases. CDR1 is SEHNR and CDR2 is FQNEAQ in the germline V gene (reference sequence). The CDR3 runs to 16 residues. Trimming cost V 6 bases and J 5 bases; bases outside gene matches: 15. The CDR3 loop is CASSFTQTGVRETQYF. The CDR3 DNA sequence: TGTGCCAGCAGTTTTACTCAAACAGGGGTACGGGAGACCCAGTACTTC.

The V and J genes are TRBV30 and TRBJ2-5; D is unresolved. Germline-derived CDR1 and CDR2 are GTSNPN and SVGIG (reference sequence). This CDR3 is 12 amino acids long. The ends were cut back, 3 bases at V and 4 bases at J, with 9 bases in the middle. The CDR3 sequence: CAWRLERETQYF. The CDR3 DNA reads as TGTGCCTGGAGGCTAGAGCGAGAGACCCAGTACTTC.

The rearrangement uses TRBV7-2 and TRBJ2-2, with D possibly matching TRBD2 (5 bases). This CDR3 comprises 16 residues. Germline V CDR1 and CDR2: SGHTA, FQGNSA. V lost 5 bases, J lost 3 bases, and 16 bases lay in between. For the CDR3, the DNA is TGTGCCAGCAGCCCACTAGGTTTACCGGACACCGGGGAGCTGTTTTTT. Translating gives CASSPLGLPDTGELFF.

The chain combines TRBV28 with TRBJ1-1; D unclear. The ends were cut back, 10 bases at V and 6 bases at J, with 18 bases in the middle. The germline V gene encodes CDR1 MDHEN and CDR2 SYDVKM. This CDR3 region has 13 residues. CDR3 in amino acids: CAITQNWRPEAFF. In DNA, the CDR3 is TGTGCCATCACCCAAAATTGGAGACCTGAAGCTTTCTTT.

This rearrangement joins TRBV28 to TRBJ2-7; D is perhaps TRBD1 (6 bases). The germline CDR1 and CDR2 sequences are MDHEN and SYDVKM. Trimming removed 5 bases from V and 6 bases from J, with 14 bases in between. This CDR3 spans 13 amino acids. The CDR3 bases are TGTGCCAGCAGTCGTCAGGGGTTCGGCGAGCAGTACTTC. This translates into CASSRQGFGEQYF.

The V gene is TRBV4-1, the J gene TRBJ2-7; 7 nucleotides match TRBD1. Germline assignment: CDR1 MGHRA and CDR2 YSYEKL. With 4 bases clipped from V and 5 bases from J, the junction kept 5 bases outside the gene matches. The CDR3 runs 13 residues. CDR3 sequence (DNA): TGCGCCAGCAGCCGAACTCAGGGGGACGAGCAGTACTTC. Translation gives CASSRTQGDEQYF.

This chain uses TRBV5-5 with TRBJ2-1; D is perhaps TRBD1 (6 bases). The CDR3 length is 12 residues. V was cut by 2 bases and J by 8 bases, with 8 bases left in between. CDR1 and CDR2 from the germline V gene are SGHKS and YYEKEE (reference sequence). CDR3 DNA: TGTGCCAGCAGCTTACAGGGCTATGAGCAGTTCTTC. Residues: CASSLQGYEQFF.

This chain connects TRBV5-1 to TRBJ1-1, with a weak D call TRBD1 (5 bases). The CDR3 spans 19 residues. The germline V gene encodes CDR1 SGHRS and CDR2 YFSETQ. V was cut by 0 bases and J by 2 bases, with 23 bases left in between. CDR3 nucleotide sequence: TGCGCCAGCAGCTTGGTGGCGTGGGGCGGGGTTGGGGTCAACACTGAAGCTTTCTTT. Translating it yields CASSLVAWGGVGVNTEAFF.

This CDR3 reads CASSQMTSGDKEETQYF. CDR3 bases: TGTGCCAGCAGCCAGATGACTAGCGGGGATAAAGAAGAGACCCAGTACTTC. The chain is built from TRBV4-2 and TRBJ2-5; 11 bases fit TRBD2. V dropped 3 bases and J dropped 3; count of bases not matched to a gene: 9. Germline V gene lookup returns CDR1 LGHNA and CDR2 YNFKEQ. The CDR3 is made up of 17 amino acids.

This chain joins TRBV25-1 and TRBJ2-7; 12 bases fit TRBD1. There are 16 residues in the CDR3. V trimming: 2 bases; J trimming: 4 bases; junction bases outside the gene matches: 6. From germline, CDR1 is MGHDK and CDR2 SYGVNS. This chain's CDR3 is CASSETGQGALYEQYF. CDR3 bases: TGTGCCAGCAGTGAAACGGGACAGGGGGCATTATACGAGCAGTACTTC.

This rearrangement joins TRBV9 to TRBJ2-5; 13 bases map to TRBD2. Germline CDR1 is SGDLS and CDR2 is YYNGEE. V lost 3 bases to trimming and J lost 5 bases; unmatched junction nucleotides: 7. The CDR3 runs 16 residues. The CDR3 loop reads CASSAGLAGARETQYF. In nucleotides, the CDR3 is TGTGCCAGCAGCGCTGGACTAGCGGGGGCGAGGGAGACCCAGTACTTC. The whole variable domain, filled in from reference TRBV9 and TRBJ2-5, reads DSGVTQTPKHLITATGQRVTLRCSPRSGDLSVYWYQQSLDQGLQFLIQYYNGEERAKGNILERFSAQQFPDLHSELNLSSLELGDSALYFCASSAGLAGARETQYFGPGTRLLVL.

V usage is TRBV5-6 and J usage is TRBJ2-7; TRBD1 is a possible D gene (6 bases). CDR1 and CDR2 (germline): SGHDT, YYEEEE. The CDR3 totals 13 residues. The ends were cut back, 4 bases at V and 1 base at J, with 9 bases in the middle. The CDR3 DNA reads as TGTGCCAGCAGCCTGGGACAATCCTACGAGCAGTACTTC. This translates into CASSLGQSYEQYF.

V and J are TRBV25-1 and TRBJ2-7, with D uncertain. V was pared by 3 bases and J by 2 bases, with 11 bases between. This CDR3 is built from 14 residues. The V gene's germline CDR1 is MGHDK and CDR2 SYGVNS. As DNA, the CDR3 is TGTGCCAGCAGTGACGACACGACCACCTACGAGCAGTACTTC. This translates into CASSDDTTTYEQYF.

The chain combines TRBV5-4 with TRBJ2-1; D ambiguous. Trimming pared 0 bases from V and 6 bases from J, leaving 7 bases between. This CDR3 is built from 13 residues. CDR1 and CDR2 (germline): SGHNT, YYREEE (reference sequence). The chain's CDR3 is CASSLGYSNEQFF. DNA for the CDR3: TGTGCCAGCAGCTTGGGGTACAGCAATGAGCAGTTCTTC.

The chain is built from TRBV5-1 and TRBJ2-5; D is possibly TRBD2 (5 bases). From germline, CDR1 is SGHRS and CDR2 YFSETQ. CDR3 length: 17 amino acids. V gave up 0 bases and J gave up 3 bases, with 18 bases separating them. The CDR3 nucleotides read TGCGCCAGCAGCTTGGCATCTTTTGCGGGCGGCAAAGAGACCCAGTACTTC. Translating gives CASSLASFAGGKETQYF.

The chain joins TRBV4-2 to TRBJ2-7, with 13 bases aligning to TRBD2. Germline V lookup: CDR1 LGHNA, CDR2 YNFKEQ. The CDR3 contains 18 residues. The trim removed 1 base at V and 4 bases at J, leaving 10 bases unmatched. As DNA, the CDR3 is TGTGCCAGCAGCCAAGGGACTAGCGGGGGAGGGATCCTTTACGAGCAGTACTTC. It translates to CASSQGTSGGGILYEQYF.

The V and J genes are TRBV30 and TRBJ1-2, with 7 bases identical to TRBD1. The CDR3 has 12 residues. Germline loops: CDR1 GTSNPN, CDR2 SVGIG (reference sequence). V lost 0 bases to trimming and J lost 5 bases; unmatched junction nucleotides: 0. Here the CDR3 reads CAWSVQGYGYTF. Written as DNA, the CDR3 is TGTGCCTGGAGTGTACAGGGGTATGGCTACACCTTC.

The gene calls are TRBV7-8 and TRBJ2-5; TRBD1 matches 10 bases. The junction had 6 bases not matched to a gene; V was cut back by 2 bases and J by 3 bases. This CDR3 is 16 amino acids long. Per germline, CDR1 SGHVS and CDR2 FQNEAQ. The CDR3 region is CASSLSSGTGEETQYF. The CDR3 nucleotides are TGTGCCAGCAGCTTATCCTCAGGGACAGGGGAAGAGACCCAGTACTTC.